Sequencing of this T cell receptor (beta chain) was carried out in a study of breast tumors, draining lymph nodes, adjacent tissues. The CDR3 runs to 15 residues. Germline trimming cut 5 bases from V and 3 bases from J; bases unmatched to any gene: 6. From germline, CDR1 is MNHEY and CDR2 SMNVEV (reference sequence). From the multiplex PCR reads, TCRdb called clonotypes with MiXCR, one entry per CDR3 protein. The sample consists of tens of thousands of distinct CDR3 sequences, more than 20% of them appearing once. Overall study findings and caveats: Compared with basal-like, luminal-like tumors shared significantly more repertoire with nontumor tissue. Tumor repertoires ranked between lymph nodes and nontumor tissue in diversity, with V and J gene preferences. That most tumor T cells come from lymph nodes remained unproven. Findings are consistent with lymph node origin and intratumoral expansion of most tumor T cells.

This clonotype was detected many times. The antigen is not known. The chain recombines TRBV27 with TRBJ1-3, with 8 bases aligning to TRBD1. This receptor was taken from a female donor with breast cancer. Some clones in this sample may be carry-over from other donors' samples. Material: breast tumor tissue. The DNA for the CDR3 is TGTGCCAGCAGTCCCAGGACAGGGTTTGGAAACACCATATATTTT. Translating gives CASSPRTGFGNTIYF.